The clone carrying this TCR beta chain was recorded at least ten times. V was shortened by 10 bases and J by 2 bases, with 12 bases between the two germline ends. This CDR3 spans 12 amino acids. Looked up from germline, CDR1 is MNHEY and CDR2 is SVGAGI. CD8+CD57+ cell expansion, shown by flow cytometry, had occurred in the patients selected for sequencing. Researchers used genomic DNA as the template to profile TCR beta VDJ and CDR3. TCRdb fed the reads into MiXCR, producing one record per CDR3 protein. The sample carries about 120,000 distinct CDR3 sequences, 30% to 45% recorded once. These data come from a study of CD8+CD57+ T cells in acquired aplastic anemia.

The TCR sequence derives from a human donor with aplastic anemia. This sequence joins TRBV6-5 and TRBJ2-7; D remains ambiguous. Material: sorted CD4+, CD8+, or CD8+CD57+ T cells (not recorded which) from PBMCs. The CDR3 DNA sequence: TGTGCCACCCGGAGCACCGCCTACGAGCAGTACTTC. Protein: CATRSTAYEQYF.